This T cell receptor beta chain was sequenced during a study of T cell responses to AZD1222 COVID-19 vaccine. Across the study: Pooled in the analysis were second doses at about 4 or about 12 weeks. Study findings and constraints: No repertoire was sampled before or during the peak T cell response, only after it. Females outnumbered males among donors, who were mostly white British; clonal diversity was possibly underestimated. At study baseline, merely several AZD1222 recipients were seropositive.

On this clone: The antigen remains unidentified. Mismatch with germline at one junction end may stem from a read error.

Clones were sequenced by immunoSEQ multiplex PCR, and TCRdb holds only the in-frame ones, with some missing. The sample has approximately 94,000 clones, about 87% seen once; the top ten hold about 1.8%. CDR3 size: 15 residues. CDR1 and CDR2 from the germline V gene are SEHNR and FQNEAQ (reference sequence). The sequence was obtained from an adult in good health. V gene TRBV7-9 combines with J gene TRBJ2-7; maybe TRBD1 (5 bases). Sample: peripheral blood, taken on day 0 of AZD1222 vaccination. DNA of the CDR3: TGTGCCAGCAGTTTAGGGGCAGGGCCCGTCTACGAGCAGTACTTC. Protein product: CASSLGAGPVYEQYF.